This TCR beta chain was identified during a study of CD8 T cells in ankylosing spondylitis. A few counts support this clonotype. Its antigen is currently unknown. TCRdb re-derived calls from the 5' RACE reads in MiXCR, one entry per CDR3 protein. This table has 250,000 or so distinct CDR3 sequences, under 12% appearing once. The CDR3 runs 14 residues. V was pared by 4 bases and J by 3 bases, with 16 bases between. The germline V gene has CDR1 SQVTM and CDR2 ANQGSEA. Study results and limitations: With a CD8+ phenotype, disease-linked clones were relatively rare in peripheral blood.

Sequenced: blood, either unsorted or a sorted T cell fraction (not recorded which). This sequence was found in a male donor with ankylosing spondylitis or in good health (not recorded which). J is TRBJ2-7 and V is TRBV29-1, with D perhaps TRBD1 (7 bases). In nucleotides, the CDR3 is TGCAGCGTTGCCCTGACAGGGAGGAACTACGAGCAGTACTTC. Protein: CSVALTGRNYEQYF.